Each of the 5 T cell receptor beta chains below was sequenced from the same sample in a study of blood T cell repertoires in COVID-19. Sequencing used immunoSEQ multiplex PCR; TCRdb keeps in-frame clones, though not all of them. The data hold roughly 290,000 clones, with about 93% observed a single time. What was sequenced was peripheral blood. The receptors derive from a woman in her 30s with COVID-19, enrolled during active disease.

The rearrangement uses TRBV18 and TRBJ2-1; D is perhaps TRBD1 (5 bases). The CDR3 totals 13 residues. V was pared by 3 bases and J by 8 bases, with 11 bases between. Germline lookup yields CDR1 KGHSH and CDR2 LQKENI. The CDR3 sequence: CASSPRVGDEQFF. CDR3 bases: TGTGCCAGCTCACCCCGAGTAGGGGATGAGCAGTTCTTC.

The V call is TRBV6-5, the J call TRBJ2-3; 9 bases agree with TRBD2. CDR1 MNHEY and CDR2 SVGAGI come from the germline V gene. There are 15 residues in the CDR3. With 7 bases clipped from V and 2 bases from J, the junction kept 7 bases outside the gene matches. The CDR3 region has the DNA TGTGCCAGCACTCGGCGGGAGGGTGTCACAGATACGCAGTATTTT. It is translated as CASTRREGVTDTQYF.

To note about this clone: The sample carries other DNA sequences with the same CDR3. J is TRBJ2-3 and V is TRBV7-9; tentatively, D is TRBD2 (5 bases). The V gene's germline CDR1 is SEHNR and CDR2 FQNEAQ (reference sequence). The CDR3 runs to 13 residues. Trimming shortened V by 7 bases and J by 0 bases, and 8 bases separated the two germline ends. The chain's CDR3 is CASITGSTDTQYF. The CDR3 nucleotides are TGTGCCAGCATCACGGGAAGCACAGATACGCAGTATTTT.

V gene TRBV5-1 combines with J gene TRBJ2-7; 13 positions agree with TRBD2. Germline-derived CDR1 and CDR2 are SGHRS and YFSETQ. V dropped 4 bases and J dropped 7; count of bases not matched to a gene: 11. This CDR3 region has 16 residues. In DNA, the CDR3 is TGCGCCAGCAGCCGGGGACTAGCGGGAAGCTGGGGAGAGCAGTACTTC. Translated: CASSRGLAGSWGEQYF.

This sequence joins TRBV30 and TRBJ1-3; TRBD1 might be the D (6 bases). Trimming took off 5 bases at V and 2 bases at J, with 13 bases between the two ends. This CDR3 has 14 amino acids. Germline V lookup: CDR1 GTSNPN, CDR2 SVGIG (reference sequence). This CDR3 is CAWGHRAAGNTIYF. CDR3 bases: TGTGCCTGGGGGCACAGGGCCGCTGGAAACACCATATATTTT.